This section outlines one T cell receptor (beta chain) sequence together with its context. This clonotype was counted once. The antigen it recognizes is unknown. Germline is not matched at one junction end, which may reflect a read error. The data were taken from a study of prognosis after radiotherapy for stage I lung cancer listed by TCRdb under 2021. General notes on the study: About 20 stage I NSCLC patients were enrolled in Nanjing, China, between early 2018 and January 2019. Oligometastatic NSCLC after surgical resection of the primary tumor was present in about 5 patients, while newly diagnosed primary stage I lung tumors were present in approximately 15. Every patient was deemed medically inoperable, approximately 12 because of comorbidities and several because they refused surgery. Ages in the cohort of about a dozen men and over 5 women ranged from roughly 50 to 90 years, with a median of 74. On tumor histology, twelve patients had adenocarcinoma and more than five had squamous cell carcinoma. SBRT was delivered in 3 to 5 fractions with a biologically effective dose of at least 100 Gy, and image-guided IMRT or VMAT was used for delivery. No patient received concurrent therapy alongside SBRT. Distant metastases were developed by four of the 19 patients after SBRT, at a median of around seven months, whereas no significant progression was observed in the other 15 patients. This study profiled peripheral blood TCR beta repertoires from stage I NSCLC patients before and after stereotactic body radiotherapy and linked the repertoires to distant failure. For each of the roughly 19 patients, one blood sample was taken before SBRT and one after, so the study sequenced approximately 38 samples in total.

Two rounds of multiplex PCR were performed to amplify the TCR beta CDR3 region from genomic DNA. The first PCR round used primers specific to each TRBV and TRBJ gene, with sequences filed in Chinese patent CN105087789A. Universal primers were used in the second round of PCR. The Roche High Pure PCR Template Preparation Kit was used to extract genomic DNA from frozen PBMCs. The libraries underwent paired-end sequencing with 151 bp reads on an Illumina HiSeq 3000. The paper's data handling went like this. CutAdapt was used to remove raw reads lacking the multiplex PCR primer sequences. High-quality paired reads were merged into contigs with PEAR. MiXCR assigned TRB V, D and J gene segments to each contig by aligning to reference sequences. CDR3 sequences were clustered by base quality and sequence similarity to remove sequencing errors. Shannon entropy, normalized by the natural log of the productive TCR sequence number, served as the measure of diversity. Clonality was computed as one minus the ratio of Shannon entropy to the natural log of the number of unique clonotypes. The Youden index of ROC curves was used to select progression-free survival cut-offs for repertoire metrics, and analyses were performed in R 3.5.3. Through fastp at Q25 and MiXCR, TCRdb rebuilt clones from the public reads, retaining in-frame beta chains. Entries are consolidated by CDR3 protein sequence, retaining the most common genes and DNA. The V and J calls were not made by the authors but by TCRdb's processing. The sample data list about 31,000 distinct CDR3 sequences, and about 40% of these were observed just once. Approximately 15% of the sample goes to the ten largest clones.

What the work shows at the level of the full study, not this receptor alone: Differences in TRBV and TRBJ usage frequencies by metastasis status were reportedly observed in two V genes at baseline and in fewer than 10 V and two J genes after SBRT. After SBRT, the number of unique TCR clones decreased (median about 9,900 before versus fewer than 7,500 after; Wilcoxon paired P=0.011). Post-SBRT Shannon entropy and its change from baseline were lower in patients who developed distant metastases; baseline Shannon entropy was not associated with metastases. Whether the expanded TCR clones were tumor-specific was not determined. All reported P values were unadjusted for multiple comparisons. The study was limited by the small cohort and short follow-up, and independent validation of the study findings is required.

All patients had node-negative disease on CT and PET/CT, and none had a history of other malignancies or prior chemotherapy or radiotherapy. At each of two time points, about 6 milliliters of peripheral venous blood were collected into EDTA tubes. PBMCs were isolated by Ficoll-Paque Plus density-gradient centrifugation. Right after collection, samples were placed at -80 degrees C and kept there until analysis. CDR1 and CDR2 are drawn from the germline V gene (reference sequence): SEHNR, FQNEAQ. Spanning cysteine to phenylalanine, the CDR3 consists of 13 amino acids. Solely the CDR3 DNA is kept, with 39 bases framed from the first base.

The sequences come from PBMCs, collected before or after stereotactic body radiation therapy (not recorded which). The chain employs TRBV7-9 and TRBJ2-1; the D segment could be TRBD2, given 5 matching bases. This receptor was taken from a donor aged 50 or older with non-small cell lung cancer. The nucleotide sequence is given as TGCGCCAGCAGCTTAGCCTTTAAGGGAGATCAGTTCTTC. Its protein product is CASSLAFKGDQFF.